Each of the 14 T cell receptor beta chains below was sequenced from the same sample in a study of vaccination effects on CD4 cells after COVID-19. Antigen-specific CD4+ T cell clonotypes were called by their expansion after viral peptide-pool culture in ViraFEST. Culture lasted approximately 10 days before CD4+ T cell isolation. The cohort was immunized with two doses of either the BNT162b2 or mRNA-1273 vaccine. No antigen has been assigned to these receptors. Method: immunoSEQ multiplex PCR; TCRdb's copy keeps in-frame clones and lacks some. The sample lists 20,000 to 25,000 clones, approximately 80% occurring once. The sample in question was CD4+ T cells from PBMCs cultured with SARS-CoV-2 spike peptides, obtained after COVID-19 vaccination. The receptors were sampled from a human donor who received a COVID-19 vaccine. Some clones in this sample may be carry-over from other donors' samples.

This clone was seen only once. The CDR3 loop reads CASAPSMGEGARSNYGYTF. The CDR3 nucleotides read TGTGCTAGTGCCCCCTCTATGGGGGAGGGGGCCCGTTCAAACTATGGCTACACCTTC. The chain is built from TRBV12-5 and TRBJ1-2; TRBD1 matches 7 bases. V lost 7 bases, J lost 2 bases, and 22 bases stayed unmatched. The CDR3 sequence is 19 residues long. The germline V gene encodes CDR1 LGHNT and CDR2 FRNRAP.

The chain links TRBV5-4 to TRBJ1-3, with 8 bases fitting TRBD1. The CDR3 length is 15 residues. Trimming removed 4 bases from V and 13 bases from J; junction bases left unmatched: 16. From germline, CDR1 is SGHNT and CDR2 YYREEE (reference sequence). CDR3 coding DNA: TGTGCCAGCAGCAGCGCGGGACAGGCCTCGACACTGATATATTTT. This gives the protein CASSSAGQASTLIYF.

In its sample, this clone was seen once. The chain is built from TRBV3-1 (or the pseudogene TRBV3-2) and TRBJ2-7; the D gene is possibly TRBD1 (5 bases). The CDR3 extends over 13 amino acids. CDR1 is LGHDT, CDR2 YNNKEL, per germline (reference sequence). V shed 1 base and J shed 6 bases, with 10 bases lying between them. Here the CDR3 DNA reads TGTGCCAGCAGCCAAGTGCAGGGCGGCGAGCAGTACGTC. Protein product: CASSQVQGGEQYV.

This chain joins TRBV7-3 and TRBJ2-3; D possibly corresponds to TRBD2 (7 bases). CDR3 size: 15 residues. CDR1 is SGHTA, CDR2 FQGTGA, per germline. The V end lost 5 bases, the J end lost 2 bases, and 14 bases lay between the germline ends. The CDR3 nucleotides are TGTGCCAGCAGCCCCGCGGGGGCCTACACAGATACGCAGTATTTT. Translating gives CASSPAGAYTDTQYF.

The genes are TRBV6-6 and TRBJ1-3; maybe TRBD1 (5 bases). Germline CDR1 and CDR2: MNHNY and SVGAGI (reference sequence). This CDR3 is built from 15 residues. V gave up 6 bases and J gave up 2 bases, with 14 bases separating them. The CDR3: CASSYGRGAGNTIYF. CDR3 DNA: TGTGCCAGCAGCTACGGGCGAGGGGCTGGAAACACCATATATTTT.

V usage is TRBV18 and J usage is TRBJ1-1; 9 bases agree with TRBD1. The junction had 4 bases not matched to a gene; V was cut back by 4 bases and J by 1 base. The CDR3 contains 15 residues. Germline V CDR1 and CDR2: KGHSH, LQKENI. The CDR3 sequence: CASSLLDRGNTEAFF. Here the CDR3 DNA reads TGTGCCAGCTCACTATTGGACAGGGGGAACACTGAAGCTTTCTTT.

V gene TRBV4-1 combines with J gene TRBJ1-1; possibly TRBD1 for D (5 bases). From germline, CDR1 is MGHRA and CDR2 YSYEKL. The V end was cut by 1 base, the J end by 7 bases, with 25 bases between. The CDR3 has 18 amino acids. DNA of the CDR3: TGCGCCAGCAGCCAAGTCGTGTTGGGGGGAGGGTCGAAGCATGAAGCTTTCTTT. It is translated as CASSQVVLGGGSKHEAFF.

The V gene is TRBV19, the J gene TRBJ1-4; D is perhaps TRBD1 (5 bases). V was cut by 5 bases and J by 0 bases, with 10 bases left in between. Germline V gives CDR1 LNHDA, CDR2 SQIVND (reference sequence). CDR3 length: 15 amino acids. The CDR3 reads CASSPAGSTNEKLFF. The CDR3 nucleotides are TGTGCCAGTAGTCCGGCAGGGTCAACTAATGAAAAACTGTTTTTT.

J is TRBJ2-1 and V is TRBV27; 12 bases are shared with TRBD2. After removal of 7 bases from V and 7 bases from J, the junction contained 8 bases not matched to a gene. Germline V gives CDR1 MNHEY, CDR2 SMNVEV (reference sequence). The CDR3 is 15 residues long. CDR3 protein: CASTPSGGEGNEQFF. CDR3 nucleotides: TGTGCCAGCACTCCTAGCGGGGGGGAGGGGAATGAGCAGTTCTTC.

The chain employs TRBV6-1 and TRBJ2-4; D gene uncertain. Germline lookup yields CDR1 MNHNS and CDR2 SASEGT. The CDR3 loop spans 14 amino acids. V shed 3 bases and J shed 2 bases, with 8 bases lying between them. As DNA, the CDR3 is TGTGCCAGCAGTGACGCGGTACCCAAAAACATTCAGTACTTC. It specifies CASSDAVPKNIQYF.

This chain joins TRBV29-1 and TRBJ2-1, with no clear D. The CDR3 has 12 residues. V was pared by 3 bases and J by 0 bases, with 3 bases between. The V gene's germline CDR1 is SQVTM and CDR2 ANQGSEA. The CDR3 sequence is CSVDDSYNEQFF. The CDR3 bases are TGCAGCGTTGACGACTCCTACAATGAGCAGTTCTTC.

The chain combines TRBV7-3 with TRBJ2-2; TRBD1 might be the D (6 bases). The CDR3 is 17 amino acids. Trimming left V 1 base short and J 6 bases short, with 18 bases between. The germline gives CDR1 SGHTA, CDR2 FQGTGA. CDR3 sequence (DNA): TGTGCCAGCAGCTTAAGGGTTCAGGGGTCACACTCCGGGGAGCTGTTTTTT. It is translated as CASSLRVQGSHSGELFF.

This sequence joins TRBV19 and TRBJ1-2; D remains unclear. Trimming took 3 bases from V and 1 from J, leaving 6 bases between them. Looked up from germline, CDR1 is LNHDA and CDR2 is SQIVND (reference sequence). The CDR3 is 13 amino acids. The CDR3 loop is CASSILSNYGYTF. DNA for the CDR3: TGTGCCAGTAGTATCCTAAGTAACTATGGCTACACCTTC.

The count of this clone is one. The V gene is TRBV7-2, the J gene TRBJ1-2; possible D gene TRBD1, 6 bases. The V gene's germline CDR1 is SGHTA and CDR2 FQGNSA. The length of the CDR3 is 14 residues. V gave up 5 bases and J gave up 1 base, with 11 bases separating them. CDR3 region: CASSLWDINYGYTF. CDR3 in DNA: TGTGCCAGCAGCCTGTGGGACATTAACTATGGCTACACCTTC.